Below, 21 T cell receptor beta chains from the same sample are listed, as sequenced in a study of memory CD4+ T cells and cytomegalovirus serostatus. Profiled with immunoSEQ multiplex PCR; TCRdb holds only in-frame clones, not every one. The data show tens of thousands of clones, roughly 78% seen once. Single viable CD3+CD4+CD8-CD45RO+ cells were sorted as the memory CD4+ T cells. The sample comprised memory CD4+ T cells from blood. The receptors shown here come from an adult in good health and CMV-seronegative.

This chain uses TRBV2 with TRBJ2-7; D may match TRBD1 or TRBD2 (5 bases each). This CDR3 spans 11 amino acids. Looked up from germline, CDR1 is SNHLY and CDR2 is FYNNEI. V was pared by 3 bases and J by 6 bases, with 6 bases between. This chain's CDR3 is CASSEGPEQYF. CDR3 DNA sequence: TGTGCCAGCAGTGAGGGACCCGAGCAGTACTTC.

The rearrangement links TRBV5-4 to TRBJ2-2; 7 positions agree with TRBD2. The junction had 6 bases not matched to a gene; V was cut back by 4 bases and J by 0 bases. In germline, CDR1 is SGHNT, CDR2 YYREEE (reference sequence). The CDR3 is 16 residues long. The chain's CDR3 is CASSPGLGTNTGELFF. DNA for the CDR3: TGTGCCAGCAGCCCTGGACTAGGAACGAACACCGGGGAGCTGTTTTTT.

This chain links TRBV5-1 with TRBJ2-3, with 9 bases fitting TRBD2. The CDR3 length is 18 residues. From germline, CDR1 is SGHRS and CDR2 YFSETQ. J was trimmed by 3 bases and V by 2 bases; bases with no gene match: 13. The CDR3 nucleotides read TGCGCCAGCAGCTTAGGAGGGACGCGGGGGGGCCGAACAGATACGCAGTATTTT. This codes for CASSLGGTRGGRTDTQYF.

The chain combines TRBV5-1 with TRBJ1-1; D unclear. The V gene's germline CDR1 is SGHRS and CDR2 YFSETQ. V shed 3 bases and J shed 1 base, with 13 bases lying between them. The CDR3 covers 15 residues. The CDR3, as DNA: TGCGCCAGCAGCTGGGGAGGCAGCGGGAACACTGAAGCTTTCTTT. It translates to CASSWGGSGNTEAFF.

V gene TRBV28 combines with J gene TRBJ1-2; D possibly corresponds to TRBD1 (5 bases). In germline, CDR1 is MDHEN, CDR2 SYDVKM. CDR3 size: 14 residues. The V end lost 9 bases, the J end lost 4 bases, and 18 bases lay between the germline ends. In nucleotides, the CDR3 is TGTGCCAGTGGACGGGACCCCGAGGCCTATGGCTACACCTTC. Its protein is CASGRDPEAYGYTF.

This chain links TRBV5-4 with TRBJ1-2; D remains unclear. CDR1 and CDR2 (germline): SGHNT, YYREEE (reference sequence). The CDR3 is 17 amino acids. Trimming stripped 3 bases from V and 5 bases from J, with 23 bases between. The CDR3 nucleotides are TGTGCCAGCAGCTCCCAAATGGACGGCACCCGAGGGTATGGCTACACCTTC. Translation gives CASSSQMDGTRGYGYTF.

This rearrangement joins TRBV5-1 to TRBJ2-5; D possibly uses TRBD1 or TRBD2 (7 bases each). CDR3 length equals 15 residues. Trimming cost V 0 bases and J 4 bases, with 13 bases left between them. Per the germline V gene, CDR1 is SGHRS and CDR2 is YFSETQ. This CDR3 is CASSLVPGGAETQYF. For the CDR3, the DNA is TGCGCCAGCAGCTTGGTTCCAGGGGGGGCAGAGACCCAGTACTTC. The complete variable domain, with remaining parts taken from reference TRBV5-1 and TRBJ2-5, reads KAGVTQTPRYLIKTRGQQVTLSCSPISGHRSVSWYQQTPGQGLQFLFEYFSETQRNKGNFPGRFSGRQFSNSRSEMNVSTLELGDSALYLCASSLVPGGAETQYFGPGTRLLVL.

The rearrangement links TRBV28 to TRBJ1-1; D remains ambiguous. The CDR3 is 13 amino acids. Germline values: CDR1 MDHEN, CDR2 SYDVKM. Trimming removed 2 bases from V and 6 bases from J, with 10 bases in between. This CDR3 is CASSLSRRAEAFF. For the CDR3, the DNA is TGTGCCAGCAGTTTAAGCAGGAGGGCTGAAGCTTTCTTT.

The chain carries TRBV19 and TRBJ1-1; D is unresolved. The germline V and J ends were trimmed by 0 bases and 1 base, with 6 bases remaining between them. This CDR3 region has 14 residues. Germline lookup yields CDR1 LNHDA and CDR2 SQIVND (reference sequence). The CDR3 nucleotides are TGTGCCAGTAGTATAGAAGCGGCGAACACTGAAGCTTTCTTT. Translating gives CASSIEAANTEAFF.

The chain has TRBV25-1 and TRBJ2-3, with 14 nucleotides matching TRBD2. Germline trimming cut 3 bases from V and 7 bases from J; bases unmatched to any gene: 9. From germline, CDR1 is MGHDK and CDR2 SYGVNS. The CDR3 totals 17 residues. The CDR3 protein is CASSDARLAGGPNTQYF. The CDR3 DNA sequence: TGTGCCAGCAGTGACGCAAGACTAGCGGGAGGGCCAAATACGCAGTATTTT.

The chain couples TRBV6-5 to TRBJ2-1; 8 bases match TRBD1. V gave up 10 bases and J gave up 6 bases; unmatched junction bases: 8. The CDR3 is made up of 13 amino acids. The germline V gene encodes CDR1 MNHEY and CDR2 SVGAGI. The CDR3 coding sequence is TGTGCCACTATTCGGACAGGGACCAATGAGCAGTTCTTC. This gives the protein CATIRTGTNEQFF.

This sequence joins TRBV28 and TRBJ1-1; D is undetermined. Per germline, CDR1 MDHEN and CDR2 SYDVKM. CDR3 length: 11 residues. The V end was cut by 6 bases, the J end by 1 base, with 3 bases between. The CDR3, as DNA: TGTGCCAGCAGGAGGAACACTGAAGCTTTCTTT. This translates into CASRRNTEAFF.

The rearrangement joins TRBV5-5 to TRBJ1-1; tentatively, D is TRBD1 (5 bases). Germline V lookup: CDR1 SGHKS, CDR2 YYEKEE (reference sequence). The CDR3 loop spans 13 amino acids. V was trimmed by 0 bases and J by 7 bases, leaving 10 bases between them. The DNA for the CDR3 is TGTGCCAGCAGCTTGGGGGGGAATGGTGAAGCTTTCTTT. Residues: CASSLGGNGEAFF.

V and J are TRBV28 and TRBJ2-7, with TRBD2 identical over 11 bases. With V trimmed by 4 bases and J by 4 bases, 6 bases remained unmatched. Germline CDR1 and CDR2: MDHEN and SYDVKM. This CDR3 has 15 amino acids. CDR3 residues: CASSSLAGGGYEQYF. Written as DNA, the CDR3 is TGTGCCAGCAGTTCCTTAGCGGGAGGGGGGTACGAGCAGTACTTC.

This rearrangement joins TRBV18 to TRBJ1-2; 9 nucleotides match TRBD1. V shed 3 bases and J 5 bases; nucleotides not matched to a gene: 7. Germline CDR1 reads KGHSH; CDR2 reads LQKENI. CDR3 size: 15 residues. This CDR3 is CASSPEQGAWYGYTF. The CDR3 nucleotides are TGTGCCAGCTCACCCGAACAGGGGGCATGGTATGGCTACACCTTC.

The V gene is TRBV9, the J gene TRBJ1-4; D uncertain. Trimming stripped 0 bases from V and 8 bases from J, with 11 bases between. CDR3 length: 14 residues. CDR1 is SGDLS, CDR2 YYNGEE, per germline. The CDR3 loop reads CASSVGGSNEKLFF. Written as DNA, the CDR3 is TGTGCCAGCAGCGTAGGAGGGTCGAACGAAAAACTGTTTTTT.

V gene TRBV7-2 combines with J gene TRBJ1-5; D is perhaps TRBD1 (6 bases). Trimming took 5 bases from V and 4 from J, leaving 12 bases between them. Germline CDR1 is SGHTA and CDR2 is FQGNSA. This CDR3 is 14 amino acids long. Written as DNA, the CDR3 is TGTGCCAGCAGCCCTGGACAGACTAATCAGCCCCAGCATTTT. This translates into CASSPGQTNQPQHF. Variable domain in full (rest from reference TRBV7-2 and TRBJ1-5): GAGVSQSPSNKVTEKGKDVELRCDPISGHTALYWYRQSLGQGLEFLIYFQGNSAPDKSGLPSDRFSAERTGGSVSTLTIQRTQQEDSAVYLCASSPGQTNQPQHFGDGTRLSIL.

The chain has TRBV9 and TRBJ1-2; D gene ambiguous. Germline-derived CDR1 and CDR2 are SGDLS and YYNGEE. Trimming shortened V by 2 bases and J by 0 bases, and 5 bases separated the two germline ends. This CDR3 region has 13 residues. The CDR3 loop reads CASSVGTNYGYTF. As DNA, the CDR3 is TGTGCCAGCAGCGTCGGGACTAACTATGGCTACACCTTC.

This sequence joins TRBV7-9 and TRBJ2-3; D gene uncertain. The germline V gene encodes CDR1 SEHNR and CDR2 FQNEAQ (reference sequence). Between the trimmed V and J ends, which lost 4 bases and 0 bases, there was a span of 17 bases. CDR3 length: 17 amino acids. CDR3 sequence: CASSSSTRIISTDTQYF. CDR3 DNA: TGTGCCAGCAGCTCCTCGACCCGAATTATTAGCACAGATACGCAGTATTTT.

Here the CDR3 reads CASSQGGAGQGGTDTQYF. The CDR3 nucleotides read TGCGCCAGCAGCCAAGGCGGGGCAGGACAGGGGGGCACAGATACGCAGTATTTT. J is TRBJ2-3 and V is TRBV4-1; 10 bases line up with TRBD1. Unmatched junction bases numbered 8, after V lost 1 base and J lost 1 base. Germline values: CDR1 MGHRA, CDR2 YSYEKL. CDR3 length equals 18 residues.

Here the CDR3 DNA reads TGTGCCAGCAGCCAAGATCGGTTCCCCAAGGGGACCCAGTACTTC. Translation gives CASSQDRFPKGTQYF. V gene TRBV4-2 combines with J gene TRBJ2-5; D is uncertain. The CDR3 is made up of 15 amino acids. V lost 0 bases, J lost 7 bases, and 15 bases lay in between. CDR1 is LGHNA and CDR2 is YNFKEQ in the germline V gene.